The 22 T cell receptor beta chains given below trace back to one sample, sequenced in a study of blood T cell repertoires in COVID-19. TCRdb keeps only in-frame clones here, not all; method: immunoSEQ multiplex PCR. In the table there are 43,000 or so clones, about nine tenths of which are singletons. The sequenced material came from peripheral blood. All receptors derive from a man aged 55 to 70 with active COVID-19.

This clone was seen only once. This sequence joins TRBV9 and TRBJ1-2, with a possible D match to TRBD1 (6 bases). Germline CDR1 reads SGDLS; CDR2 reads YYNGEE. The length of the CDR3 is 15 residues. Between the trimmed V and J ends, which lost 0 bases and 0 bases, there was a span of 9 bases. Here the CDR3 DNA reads TGTGCCAGCAGCGTAGACGGACAGCCTAACTATGGCTACACCTTC. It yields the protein CASSVDGQPNYGYTF.

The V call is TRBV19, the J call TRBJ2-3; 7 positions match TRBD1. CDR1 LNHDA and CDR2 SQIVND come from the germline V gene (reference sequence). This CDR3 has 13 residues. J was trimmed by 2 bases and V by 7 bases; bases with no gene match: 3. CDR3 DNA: TGTGCCAGTAAGACAGGGAACACAGATACGCAGTATTTT. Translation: CASKTGNTDTQYF.

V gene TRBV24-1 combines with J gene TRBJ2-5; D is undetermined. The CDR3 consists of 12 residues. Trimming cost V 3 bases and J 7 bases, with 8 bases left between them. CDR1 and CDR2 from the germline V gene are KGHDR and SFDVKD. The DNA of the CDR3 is TGTGCCACCAGTGATGGGCCCGCGACCCAGTACTTC. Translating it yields CATSDGPATQYF.

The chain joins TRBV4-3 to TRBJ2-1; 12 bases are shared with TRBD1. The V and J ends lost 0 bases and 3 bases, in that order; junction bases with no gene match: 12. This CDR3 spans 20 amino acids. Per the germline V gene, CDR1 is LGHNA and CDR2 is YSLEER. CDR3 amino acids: CASSQDLGTGGVLGYNEQFF. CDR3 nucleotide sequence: TGCGCCAGCAGCCAAGATTTAGGGACAGGGGGCGTTTTGGGCTACAATGAGCAGTTCTTC.

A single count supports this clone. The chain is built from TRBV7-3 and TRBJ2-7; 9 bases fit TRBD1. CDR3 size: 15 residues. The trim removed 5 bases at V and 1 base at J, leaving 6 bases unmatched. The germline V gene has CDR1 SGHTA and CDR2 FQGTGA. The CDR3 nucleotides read TGTGCCAGCAGCAGACCCGGGACAGGGTCCTACGAGCAGTACTTC. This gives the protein CASSRPGTGSYEQYF.

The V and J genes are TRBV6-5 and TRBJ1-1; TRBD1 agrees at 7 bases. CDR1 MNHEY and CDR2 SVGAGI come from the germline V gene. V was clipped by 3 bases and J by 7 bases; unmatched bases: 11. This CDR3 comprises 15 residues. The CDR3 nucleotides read TGTGCCAGCAGTTATATCGACAGGGACAGTATTGAAGCTTTCTTT. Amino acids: CASSYIDRDSIEAFF.

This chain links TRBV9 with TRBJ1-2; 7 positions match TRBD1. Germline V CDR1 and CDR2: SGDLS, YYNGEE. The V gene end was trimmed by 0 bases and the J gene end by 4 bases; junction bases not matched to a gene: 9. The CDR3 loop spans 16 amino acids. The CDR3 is CASSVGQGGLSYGYTF. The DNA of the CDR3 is TGTGCCAGCAGCGTAGGACAGGGTGGACTCAGCTATGGCTACACCTTC.

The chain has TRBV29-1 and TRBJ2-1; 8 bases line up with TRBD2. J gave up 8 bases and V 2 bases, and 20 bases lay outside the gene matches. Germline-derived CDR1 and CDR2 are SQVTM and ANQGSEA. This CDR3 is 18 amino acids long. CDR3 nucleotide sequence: TGCAGCGTTGAAAAGTGGGAGCAGGGTAACTACGGGGGGGATGAGCAGTTCTTC. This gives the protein CSVEKWEQGNYGGDEQFF.

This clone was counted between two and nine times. The CDR3 sequence is CASSQEVRGITYEQYF. CDR3 DNA sequence: TGTGCCAGCAGCCAAGAGGTTAGAGGGATAACATACGAGCAGTACTTC. V is TRBV4-2 and J is TRBJ2-7; D possibly corresponds to TRBD2 (5 bases). Trimming removed 0 bases at V and 4 bases at J, with 16 bases between. The CDR3 runs 16 residues. Germline V gene sequence: CDR1 LGHNA, CDR2 YNFKEQ.

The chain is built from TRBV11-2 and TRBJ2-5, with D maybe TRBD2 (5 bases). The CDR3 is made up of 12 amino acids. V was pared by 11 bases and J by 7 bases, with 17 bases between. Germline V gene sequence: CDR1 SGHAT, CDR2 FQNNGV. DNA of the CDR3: TGTGCCCTCACCCTGAGGGATGGGACCCAGTACTTC. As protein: CALTLRDGTQYF.

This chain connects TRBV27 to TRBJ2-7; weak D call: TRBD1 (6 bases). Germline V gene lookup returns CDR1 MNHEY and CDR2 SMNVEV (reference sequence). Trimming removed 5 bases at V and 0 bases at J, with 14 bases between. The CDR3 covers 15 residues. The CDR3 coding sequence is TGTGCCAGCAGTACCTACAGGGACCTCTCCTACGAGCAGTACTTC. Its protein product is CASSTYRDLSYEQYF.

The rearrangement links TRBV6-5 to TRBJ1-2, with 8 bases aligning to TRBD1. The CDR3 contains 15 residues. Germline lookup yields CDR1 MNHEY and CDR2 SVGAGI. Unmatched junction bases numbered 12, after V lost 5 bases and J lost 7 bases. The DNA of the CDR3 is TGTGCCAGCAGTCCCCGGCAGGGGGCGCTGAGTGGCTACACCTTC. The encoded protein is CASSPRQGALSGYTF.

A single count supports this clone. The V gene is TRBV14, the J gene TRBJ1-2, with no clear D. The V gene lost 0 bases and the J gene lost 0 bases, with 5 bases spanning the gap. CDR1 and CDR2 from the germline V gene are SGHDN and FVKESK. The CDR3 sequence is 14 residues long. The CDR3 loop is CASSQDNTNYGYTF. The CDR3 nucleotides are TGTGCCAGCAGCCAAGATAACACTAACTATGGCTACACCTTC.

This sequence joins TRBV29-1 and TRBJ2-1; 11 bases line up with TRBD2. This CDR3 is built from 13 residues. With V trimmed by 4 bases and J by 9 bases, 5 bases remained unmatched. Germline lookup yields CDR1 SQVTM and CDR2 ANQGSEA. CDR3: CSVVLAGVGEQFF. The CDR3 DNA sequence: TGCAGCGTTGTACTAGCGGGAGTAGGTGAGCAGTTCTTC.

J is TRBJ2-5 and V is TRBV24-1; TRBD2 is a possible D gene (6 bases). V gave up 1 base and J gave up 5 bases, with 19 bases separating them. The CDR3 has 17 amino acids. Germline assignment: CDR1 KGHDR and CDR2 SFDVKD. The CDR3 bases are TGTGCCACCAGTGATTTCCCGTTTGGGGGGAGTACGGAGACCCAGTACTTC. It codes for CATSDFPFGGSTETQYF.

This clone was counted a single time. The CDR3, as DNA: TGTGCCAGCAGCTGTCCCGGGACAGTTCGCTCCTACAATGAGCAGTTCTTC. This gives the protein CASSCPGTVRSYNEQFF. The rearrangement links TRBV5-6 to TRBJ2-1, with 7 bases aligning to TRBD1. The CDR3 contains 17 residues. CDR1 is SGHDT and CDR2 is YYEEEE in the germline V gene. The V and J ends lost 3 bases and 0 bases, in that order; junction bases with no gene match: 9.

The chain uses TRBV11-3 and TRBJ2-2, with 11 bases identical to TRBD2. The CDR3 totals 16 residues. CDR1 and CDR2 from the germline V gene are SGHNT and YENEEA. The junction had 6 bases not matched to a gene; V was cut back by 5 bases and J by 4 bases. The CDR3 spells CASSRRGLAATGELFF. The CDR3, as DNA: TGTGCCAGCAGCCGACGGGGACTAGCGGCCACCGGGGAGCTGTTTTTT.

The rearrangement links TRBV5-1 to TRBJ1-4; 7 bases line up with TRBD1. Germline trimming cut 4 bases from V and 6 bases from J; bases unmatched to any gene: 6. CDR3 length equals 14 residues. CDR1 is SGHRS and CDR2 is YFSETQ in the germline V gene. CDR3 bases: TGCGCCAGCAGCCTGACAGGGTCAGATGAAAAACTGTTTTTT. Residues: CASSLTGSDEKLFF. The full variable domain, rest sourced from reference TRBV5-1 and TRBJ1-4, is KAGVTQTPRYLIKTRGQQVTLSCSPISGHRSVSWYQQTPGQGLQFLFEYFSETQRNKGNFPGRFSGRQFSNSRSEMNVSTLELGDSALYLCASSLTGSDEKLFFGSGTQLSVL.

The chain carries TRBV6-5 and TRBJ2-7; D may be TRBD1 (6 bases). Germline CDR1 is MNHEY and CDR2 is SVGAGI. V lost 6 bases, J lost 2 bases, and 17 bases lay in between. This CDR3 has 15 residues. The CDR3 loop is CASSRQDRPAYEQYF. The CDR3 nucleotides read TGTGCCAGCAGCAGACAAGACAGGCCCGCCTACGAGCAGTACTTC.

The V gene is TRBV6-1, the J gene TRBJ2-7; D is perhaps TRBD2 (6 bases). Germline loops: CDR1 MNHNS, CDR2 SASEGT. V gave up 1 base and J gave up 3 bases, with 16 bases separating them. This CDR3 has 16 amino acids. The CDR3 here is CASSEGSSVGGYEQYF. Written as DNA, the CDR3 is TGTGCCAGCAGTGAAGGATCTAGCGTCGGAGGCTACGAGCAGTACTTC.

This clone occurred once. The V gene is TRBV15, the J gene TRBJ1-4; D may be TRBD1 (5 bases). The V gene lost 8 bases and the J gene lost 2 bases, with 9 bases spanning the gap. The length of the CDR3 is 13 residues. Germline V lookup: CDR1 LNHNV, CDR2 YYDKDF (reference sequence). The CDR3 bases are TGTGCCACCCGAAGGGGCACTAATGAAAAACTGTTTTTT. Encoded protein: CATRRGTNEKLFF.

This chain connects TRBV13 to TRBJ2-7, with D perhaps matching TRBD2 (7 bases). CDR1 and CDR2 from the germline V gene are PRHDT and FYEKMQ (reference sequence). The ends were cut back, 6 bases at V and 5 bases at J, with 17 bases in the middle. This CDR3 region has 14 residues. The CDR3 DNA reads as TGTGCCAGCAGTACCACGGGGGGCGCCGACGAGCAGTACTTC. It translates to CASSTTGGADEQYF.